A single sample is the source of the 22 T cell receptor beta chains below, sequenced in a study of T cells in women clearing cervical HPV infection. Method: immunoSEQ multiplex PCR; TCRdb's copy keeps in-frame clones and lacks some. This sample's table reports tens of thousands of clones. The specimen was blood buffy coat. The source is a woman between 18 and 75 years old with a cervical HPV16 infection that either progressed to CIN3+ or cleared (not recorded which).

Concerning this clone itself: Read sequence stops 3 residues before the CDR3 end, and the germline J gene provides the missing end. V is TRBV5-1 and J is TRBJ2-5; the D gene is possibly TRBD2 (6 bases). CDR1 is SGHRS, CDR2 YFSETQ, per germline. CDR3 length: 16 residues. V was cut by 3 bases and J by 4 bases, with 19 bases left in between. The CDR3 DNA, read in part, is TGCGCCAGCAGCTCGCCTAGTAAGCTGGGACTAGAGACC. Translating gives CASSSPSKLGLET. The CDR3 in full is CASSSPSKLGLETQYF.

Note on this clone: The read stops 3 residues short of the end of the CDR3; the missing end is completed from the germline J gene. The genes are TRBV10-3 and TRBJ2-2, with 8 bases aligning to TRBD1. Trimming removed 2 bases from V and 0 bases from J; junction bases left unmatched: 8. CDR1 is ENHRY, CDR2 SYGVKD, per germline. This CDR3 is built from 18 residues. Here the CDR3 reads CAISELPSTGANTGELFF. Partial CDR3 DNA: TGTGCCATCAGTGAGCTCCCTTCGACAGGGGCGAACACCGGGGAG.

Comment on this clone: From the germline J gene comes the end of the CDR3, since the read stops 3 residues before it. This rearrangement joins TRBV6-4 to TRBJ2-2; 11 bases map to TRBD2. Germline V gene data show CDR1 as MRHNA and CDR2 as SNTAGT. V dropped 0 bases and J dropped 5; count of bases not matched to a gene: 5. This CDR3 is built from 17 residues. This CDR3 is CASSDSGLAGDTGELFF. The CDR3 DNA, read in part, is TGTGCCAGCAGTGACTCAGGACTAGCGGGTGATACCGGGGAG.

Concerning this clone itself: The read ends 3 residues early relative to the CDR3; the germline J gene fills the gap. V is TRBV20-1 and J is TRBJ2-7, with a possible D match to TRBD2 (6 bases). Germline CDR1 reads DFQATT; CDR2 reads SNEGSKA (reference sequence). CDR3 size: 15 residues. Deletions cut 0 bases from V and 0 bases from J, with 12 bases between. The CDR3 DNA, read in part, is TGCAGTGCTAGAGAGATAATCGGGGGCTCCTACGAG. It is translated as CSAREIIGGSYE. The whole CDR3 protein reads CSAREIIGGSYEQYF.

Concerning this clone: The read finishes 3 residues shy of the CDR3 end, and the germline J gene is used to complete it. V and J are TRBV30 and TRBJ1-6; D gene ambiguous. The germline V gene has CDR1 GTSNPN and CDR2 SVGIG (reference sequence). The CDR3 length is 15 residues. Trimming stripped 2 bases from V and 7 bases from J, with 15 bases between. CDR3 DNA (partial): TGTGCCTGGAGTAGGGCGATAGGCCTCAATTCACCC. Protein sequence: CAWSRAIGLNSP. Given in full, the CDR3 is CAWSRAIGLNSPLHF.

Notes on this clone: The read stops 3 residues short of the end of the CDR3; the missing end is completed from the germline J gene. The genes are TRBV4-2 and TRBJ2-3; 7 bases are shared with TRBD2. The trim removed 4 bases at V and 0 bases at J, leaving 4 bases unmatched. The CDR3 is 15 amino acids. The germline V gene encodes CDR1 LGHNA and CDR2 YNFKEQ. Here the CDR3 reads CASSRDYLSTDTQYF. CDR3 DNA, as far as it was read: TGTGCCAGCAGCCGGGACTACCTAAGCACAGATACG.

Turning to this clone: Coverage ceases 3 residues before the CDR3 finishes, and the germline J gene fills in the end. The chain uses TRBV7-9 and TRBJ1-4; D possibly corresponds to TRBD1 (5 bases). V shed 11 bases and J shed 0 bases, with 13 bases lying between them. In germline, CDR1 is SEHNR, CDR2 FQNEAQ (reference sequence). The CDR3 totals 14 residues. The covered CDR3 bases are TGTGCCTCGGCACCGGGGGCAACTAATGAAAAA. Protein sequence: CASAPGATNEK. The whole CDR3 is CASAPGATNEKLFF.

Remarks on this clone: The read stops 3 residues short of the end of the CDR3; the missing end is completed from the germline J gene. V gene TRBV29-1 combines with J gene TRBJ2-7; D is unresolved. CDR1 is SQVTM, CDR2 ANQGSEA, per germline. The CDR3 spans 12 residues. V was clipped by 4 bases and J by 4 bases, with 11 bases between them. The covered CDR3 bases are TGCAGCGTTGCTCATACCGGGTACGAG. Translation gives CSVAHTGYE. The whole CDR3 region reads CSVAHTGYEQYF.

The chain's CDR3 is CASSPGQVRYEQYF. CDR3 bases read: TGTGCCAGCAGCCCCGGACAGGTCAGGTACGAG. The chain has TRBV7-2 and TRBJ2-7, with 7 positions matching TRBD1. The read is 3 residues too short to cover the CDR3 end, so that end is filled in from the germline J gene. With V trimmed by 5 bases and J by 4 bases, 8 bases remained unmatched. CDR3 size: 14 residues. Germline V gene sequence: CDR1 SGHTA, CDR2 FQGNSA.

With respect to this clone: The read halts 3 residues ahead of the CDR3 end, with the missing end drawn from the germline J gene. The rearrangement links TRBV18 to TRBJ2-3, with TRBD1 matching 12 bases. The CDR3 is made up of 16 amino acids. V was clipped by 2 bases and J by 4 bases; unmatched bases: 4. Germline V gene lookup returns CDR1 KGHSH and CDR2 LQKENI. CDR3 protein: CASSPDGTGGADTQYF. The sequenced CDR3 bases are TGTGCCAGCTCACCAGACGGGACAGGGGGCGCAGATACG.

Regarding this clone: The read terminates 3 residues before the CDR3 end, so the remaining end is supplied by the germline J gene. The gene calls are TRBV7-2 and TRBJ1-3; perhaps TRBD1 as D (6 bases). The V gene's germline CDR1 is SGHTA and CDR2 FQGNSA. V dropped 0 bases and J dropped 2 bases, with 17 bases sitting between them. The CDR3 spans 18 residues. The DNA read from the CDR3 is TGTGCCAGCAGCTTAGCGGGGGGGGCAGTAGCAACTGGAAACACC. This sequence encodes CASSLAGGAVATGNT. The whole CDR3 reads CASSLAGGAVATGNTIYF.

For this clone: The sequence runs out 3 residues before the end of the CDR3; the remainder is reconstructed from the germline J gene. V and J are TRBV19 and TRBJ1-1; D gene ambiguous. Germline V gene data show CDR1 as LNHDA and CDR2 as SQIVND (reference sequence). The CDR3 is 14 amino acids. The germline V and J ends were trimmed by 0 bases and 6 bases, with 11 bases remaining between them. CDR3 sequence: CASSIDSVAAEAFF. Partial CDR3 DNA: TGTGCCAGTAGTATAGATTCGGTGGCGGCTGAA.

Worth noting for this clone: The DNA ends 3 residues before the CDR3 does, and the rest of the CDR3 is filled in from the germline J gene. The chain joins TRBV2 to TRBJ1-1; TRBD1 aligns across 9 bases. The CDR3 is 16 residues long. Germline values: CDR1 SNHLY, CDR2 FYNNEI. Partial CDR3 DNA: TGTGCCAGCAGTCCTCCCCCACCACAGGGGGCGGGAGAA. It specifies CASSPPPPQGAGE. The full CDR3 is CASSPPPPQGAGEAFF.

As regards this clone: The CDR3 extends 3 residues past the end of the read, so its final part is completed from the germline J gene. The chain employs TRBV5-1 and TRBJ2-2; 13 bases are shared with TRBD2. Germline CDR1 and CDR2: SGHRS and YFSETQ. J gave up 3 bases and V 0 bases, and 5 bases lay outside the gene matches. The CDR3 spans 18 residues. CDR3 amino acids: CASSLATSGGVYTGELFF. Partial CDR3 DNA: TGCGCCAGCAGCTTGGCTACTAGCGGGGGGGTCTACACCGGGGAG.

For this clone: The read stops 3 residues short of the end of the CDR3; the missing end is completed from the germline J gene. The rearrangement joins TRBV6-4 to TRBJ2-2; no firm D call. Trimming pared 8 bases from V and 7 bases from J, leaving 17 bases between. The V gene's germline CDR1 is MRHNA and CDR2 SNTAGT. The CDR3 length is 14 residues. The CDR3 bases that were read are TGTGCCAGCCCCCTTCTTAGCCTGAGCGGGGAG. Amino acids: CASPLLSLSGE. Given in full, the CDR3 is CASPLLSLSGELFF.

As regards this clone: The read gets to within 3 residues of the CDR3 end, and the germline J gene fills in the rest. The chain carries TRBV7-3 and TRBJ2-1; 8 bases map to TRBD2. CDR1 and CDR2 (germline): SGHTA, FQGTGA. The CDR3 is 16 amino acids. After removal of 3 bases from V and 2 bases from J, the junction contained 6 bases not matched to a gene. CDR3 sequence reads: CASSLFPGGPYNEQFF. The DNA read from the CDR3 is TGTGCCAGCAGCTTGTTCCCGGGGGGGCCCTACAATGAG.

The part of the CDR3 DNA that was read is TGTGCCCGAGGGCGGGGTCGGTTCAATGAG. Translated: CARGRGRFNE. The CDR3 in its entirety is CARGRGRFNEQFF. The rearrangement joins TRBV30 to TRBJ2-1; a weak D match, TRBD2 (6 bases). Coverage ceases 3 residues before the CDR3 finishes, and the germline J gene fills in the end. The germline V gene encodes CDR1 GTSNPN and CDR2 SVGIG (reference sequence). V shed 8 bases and J shed 6 bases, with 17 bases lying between them. CDR3 size: 13 residues.

Remarks on this clone: The sequence runs out 3 residues before the end of the CDR3; the remainder is reconstructed from the germline J gene. The J gene is TRBJ2-1, the V gene TRBV20-1, with 10 bases aligning to TRBD2. The length of the CDR3 is 14 residues. Germline assignment: CDR1 DFQATT and CDR2 SNEGSKA (reference sequence). V dropped 2 bases and J dropped 3; count of bases not matched to a gene: 1. Incomplete CDR3 DNA: TGCAGTGCTAGAAGCGGGGGGGGCTACAATGAG. Amino acid sequence: CSARSGGGYNE. The complete CDR3 protein is CSARSGGGYNEQFF.

Points on this clone: The read halts 3 residues ahead of the CDR3 end, with the missing end drawn from the germline J gene. V gene TRBV20-1 combines with J gene TRBJ1-1; D unresolved. Germline assignment: CDR1 DFQATT and CDR2 SNEGSKA (reference sequence). This CDR3 region has 13 residues. V was trimmed by 5 bases and J by 1 base, leaving 11 bases between them. CDR3 bases read: TGCAGTGCTTACAACACCCAGAACACTGAA. Protein sequence: CSAYNTQNTE. The whole CDR3 sequence is CSAYNTQNTEAFF.

Concerning this clone itself: The read terminates 3 residues before the CDR3 end, so the remaining end is supplied by the germline J gene. The chain employs TRBV30 and TRBJ1-6; 11 bases are a match to TRBD1. Germline assignment: CDR1 GTSNPN and CDR2 SVGIG (reference sequence). Trimming took 8 bases from V and 11 from J; bases not matched to a gene: 5. The CDR3 consists of 12 residues. This chain's CDR3 is CAGGDRGTPLHF. Partial CDR3 DNA: TGTGCCGGGGGGGACAGGGGGACACCC. The variable domain in full, completed from reference TRBV30 and TRBJ1-6, reads SQTIHQWPATLVQPVGSPLSLECTVEGTSNPNLYWYRQAAGRGLQLLFYSVGIGQISSEVPQNLSASRPQDRQFILSSKKLLLSDSGFYLCAGGDRGTPLHFGNGTRLTVT.

Note on this clone: The CDR3 is cut off 3 residues early in the read; its end comes from the germline J gene. The J gene is TRBJ1-2, the V gene TRBV2; 8 bases are shared with TRBD1. Germline assignment: CDR1 SNHLY and CDR2 FYNNEI. The CDR3 sequence is 12 residues long. The covered CDR3 bases are TGTGCCAGCAGACAGGACAGGGAAGGC. Translation gives CASRQDREG. The CDR3 reads in full as CASRQDREGYTF.

A word on this clone: Read sequence stops 3 residues before the CDR3 end, and the germline J gene provides the missing end. This chain connects TRBV11-2 to TRBJ1-1; D gene unclear. Germline CDR1 and CDR2: SGHAT and FQNNGV. The CDR3 is 11 residues long. The covered CDR3 bases are TGTGCCAGCAGTGCAGCCAGGCAG. Protein sequence: CASSAARQ. The entire CDR3 protein is CASSAARQAFF.